A selection of T cell receptor beta chains follows, all from one sample in a study of T cell responses to AZD1222 COVID-19 vaccine. Some clones are missing from TCRdb's copy, which holds only in-frame ones; the method was immunoSEQ multiplex PCR. The data contain about 86,000 clones, about 88% of them seen just once; the ten biggest clones take up around 2.8%. Sequenced material: peripheral blood, taken on day 0 of AZD1222 vaccination. These receptors were collected from an adult in good health. CDR3s include the opening cysteine and the closing phenylalanine or tryptophan. Each record gives: J gene, V gene, CDR3 protein.

TRBJ1-3 TRBV11-1 CASSFDGNSGNTIYF
TRBJ1-2 TRBV6-5 CASSSEGQGRAYGYTF
TRBJ2-7 TRBV5-1 CASSLGTGLAGYEQYF
TRBJ2-7 TRBV2 CASNSQNSYEQYF
TRBJ1-5 TRBV4-1 CASSPAGTQEGQPQHF
TRBJ2-7 TRBV2 CARGSGSSYEQYF
TRBJ2-3 TRBV6-6 CASSRGESTDTQYF
TRBJ2-2 TRBV2 CASSELGLGFNGELFF
TRBJ2-4 TRBV18 CASSPPLYIAKNIQYF
TRBJ2-6 TRBV19 CASSTGTGANVLTF
TRBJ1-5 TRBV11-1 CASSLGVNQPQHF
TRBJ1-5 TRBV6-1 CASSEGTVGGQPQHF
TRBJ1-1 TRBV6-5 CASSNTGAEAFF
TRBJ2-1 TRBV5-6 CASSGSGRSSYNEQFF
TRBJ2-7 TRBV28 CASSFSRGPSYEQYF
TRBJ2-2 TRBV5-1 CASRDPGQGGTGELFF
TRBJ2-2 TRBV5-1 CASSQWASGNTGELFF
TRBJ1-1 TRBV6-5 CASSRGQDAFF
TRBJ1-1 TRBV28 CASRTGAWRAFF
TRBJ2-1 TRBV10-1 CASSEFGTAGVLNEQFF
TRBJ2-7 TRBV27 CASSRTGAYEQYF
TRBJ2-5 TRBV7-9 CASSPGLPEETQYF
TRBJ2-3 TRBV7-7 CASSPSLAGAARGTDTQYF
TRBJ1-5 TRBV2 CASSDSNQPQHF
TRBJ2-1 TRBV11-1 CASRLVNEQFF
TRBJ1-5 TRBV29-1 CSVADSDSNQPQHF
TRBJ1-1 TRBV7-6 CASSFQHHPNTEAFF
TRBJ2-7 TRBV5-1 CASSGTRDEQYF
TRBJ1-4 TRBV27 CASSVTFVGEKLFF
TRBJ1-4 TRBV2 CAGMKGTQNEKLFF
TRBJ2-2 TRBV4-2 CASSQDPSGGNTGELFF
TRBJ2-5 TRBV7-7 CASSLGRGDKETQYF
TRBJ1-1 TRBV27 CASSLRGNTEAFF
TRBJ1-1 TRBV30 CAWSVWGEAFF